One sample yielded the 15 T cell receptor beta chains listed below, sequenced in a study of blood T cell repertoires in COVID-19 (dated by TCRdb to about 2020). Preparation of the library involved the immunoSEQ multiplex PCR assay. The source is immuneACCESS, and TCRdb retained only in-frame sequences with V and J called. Part of the clones is not carried over; for the studies checked, unresolved V genes explain less than half of this, and the remainder is unexplained. For this sample the table gives 65,000 or so clones, of which about 75% were detected only once. Around 54% of the sample lies in the top ten. The specimen sequenced was PBMCs or T cells enriched from blood (not recorded which). These TCRs come from a woman aged 60-75 years who had been exposed to COVID-19.

The chain joins TRBV19 to TRBJ1-3; no clear D gene. Looked up from germline, CDR1 is LNHDA and CDR2 is SQIVND (reference sequence). This CDR3 spans 13 amino acids. V lost 10 bases, J lost 3 bases, and 13 bases lay in between. The CDR3 region is CATNGGSGNTIYF. CDR3 coding DNA: TGTGCCACGAACGGCGGGAGTGGAAACACCATATATTTT.

V and J are TRBV2 and TRBJ2-3, with 9 bases matching TRBD1. Germline V CDR1 and CDR2: SNHLY, FYNNEI. The CDR3 has 15 residues. J lost 2 bases, V lost 4 bases, and 4 bases had no gene match. The DNA of the CDR3 is TGTGCCAGCAGTGGAGGGACAGGGTACACAGATACGCAGTATTTT. This sequence encodes CASSGGTGYTDTQYF.

This clone was counted ten times or more. The chain employs TRBV29-1 and TRBJ1-1; D gene ambiguous. The germline CDR1 and CDR2 sequences are SQVTM and ANQGSEA. V was clipped by 8 bases and J by 5 bases, with 18 bases between them. The CDR3 runs to 13 residues. CDR3 sequence: CSFSVGGLTEAFF. As DNA, the CDR3 is TGCAGCTTCTCCGTAGGAGGGTTAACTGAAGCTTTCTTT. The full variable domain, rest sourced from reference TRBV29-1 and TRBJ1-1, is SAVISQKPSRDICQRGTSLTIQCQVDSQVTMMFWYRQQPGQSLTLIATANQGSEATYESGFVIDKFPISRPNLTFSTLTVSNMSPEDSSIYLCSFSVGGLTEAFFGQGTRLTVV.

The table lists this clone with many counts. The junction departs from the called germline gene at one end, perhaps through a read error. This chain joins TRBV15 and TRBJ2-5; 7 nucleotides match TRBD1. The CDR3 is made up of 16 amino acids. Germline CDR1 reads LNHNV; CDR2 reads YYDKDF (reference sequence). DNA for the CDR3: TGTGCCACCAGCAGAGATATTGGACAGGCACAAGGGACCCAGTACTTC. Its translation: CATSRDIGQAQGTQYF.

This clone was counted once. The chain links TRBV27 to TRBJ1-2; a weak D match, TRBD1 (6 bases). V was pared by 3 bases and J by 4 bases, with 12 bases between. CDR3 size: 14 residues. The germline CDR1 and CDR2 sequences are MNHEY and SMNVEV (reference sequence). The CDR3 protein is CASSFSTGLYGYTF. Written as DNA, the CDR3 is TGTGCCAGCAGTTTCTCAACAGGGCTCTATGGCTACACCTTC.

This chain uses TRBV5-1 with TRBJ2-1; a weak D match, TRBD1 (5 bases). V was clipped by 4 bases and J by 0 bases, with 14 bases between them. Per the germline V gene, CDR1 is SGHRS and CDR2 is YFSETQ. The CDR3 length is 16 residues. The CDR3 DNA is TGCGCCAGCAGCCCCGGCGCAGGGCTCTCCTACAATGAGCAGTTCTTC. It specifies CASSPGAGLSYNEQFF.

This chain connects TRBV12-5 to TRBJ1-1; possible D gene TRBD1, 6 bases. This CDR3 comprises 13 residues. Germline assignment: CDR1 LGHNT and CDR2 FRNRAP. Between the trimmed V and J ends, which lost 7 bases and 4 bases, there was a span of 13 bases. The CDR3 here is CASAEAGVTEAFF. The CDR3 DNA is TGTGCTAGTGCGGAGGCAGGGGTCACTGAAGCTTTCTTT.

The V gene is TRBV25-1, the J gene TRBJ1-4; D is unclear. Germline V gene data show CDR1 as MGHDK and CDR2 as SYGVNS. The CDR3 is 14 amino acids. V was trimmed by 2 bases and J by 10 bases, leaving 14 bases between them. The CDR3 DNA reads TGTGCCAGCAGTGAAGCGGAAGATCTGGCAAAACTGTTTTTT. It specifies CASSEAEDLAKLFF.

This chain links TRBV29-1 with TRBJ2-1; the match to TRBD1 covers 8 bases. The length of the CDR3 is 14 residues. CDR1 and CDR2 (germline): SQVTM, ANQGSEA. V gave up 4 bases and J gave up 5 bases; unmatched junction bases: 7. The CDR3 DNA follows: TGCAGCGTTGGGTACAGGGGGTCGGACAATGAGCAGTTCTTC. Residues: CSVGYRGSDNEQFF.

This clone has only a few counts. V usage is TRBV19 and J usage is TRBJ2-7; D possibly corresponds to TRBD2 (6 bases). The germline V gene encodes CDR1 LNHDA and CDR2 SQIVND (reference sequence). The CDR3 runs to 14 residues. V lost 3 bases and J lost 3, with 12 bases in between. CDR3 amino acids: CASSIWGGVYEQYF. The CDR3 bases are TGTGCCAGTAGTATTTGGGGAGGCGTCTACGAGCAGTACTTC.

The chain carries TRBV5-6 and TRBJ2-3, with D possibly matching TRBD2 (5 bases). With 3 bases removed from V and 3 bases from J, the gap between germline ends came to 20 bases. Germline loops: CDR1 SGHDT, CDR2 YYEEEE. This CDR3 contains 17 residues. The CDR3 sequence is CASSSLELTLETDTQYF. CDR3 coding DNA: TGTGCCAGCAGCTCACTAGAGTTGACTCTGGAAACAGATACGCAGTATTTT.

V is TRBV25-1 and J is TRBJ2-2; TRBD2 matches at 7 bases. Germline CDR1 MGHDK, CDR2 SYGVNS. With 6 bases clipped from V and 6 bases from J, the junction kept 7 bases outside the gene matches. CDR3 length: 14 amino acids. The CDR3 here is CASRGEGRAGELFF. The CDR3 DNA reads TGTGCCAGCAGGGGCGAGGGGAGGGCCGGGGAGCTGTTTTTT.

CDR3 protein: CASSLFRGTEAFF. CDR3 nucleotides: TGTGCCAGCAGCTTGTTCAGGGGTACTGAAGCTTTCTTT. The V and J genes are TRBV5-5 and TRBJ1-1, with D possibly matching TRBD1 (6 bases). This CDR3 is 13 amino acids long. The V gene lost 1 base and the J gene lost 5 bases, with 9 bases spanning the gap. CDR1 SGHKS and CDR2 YYEKEE come from the germline V gene (reference sequence). The full variable domain, in which reference TRBV5-5 and TRBJ1-1 provide the parts outside the CDR3, is DAGVTQSPTHLIKTRGQQVTLRCSPISGHKSVSWYQQVLGQGPQFIFQYYEKEERGRGNFPDRFSARQFPNYSSELNVNALLLGDSALYLCASSLFRGTEAFFGQGTRLTVV.

This rearrangement joins TRBV5-1 to TRBJ2-3; 8 positions match TRBD1. The germline gives CDR1 SGHRS, CDR2 YFSETQ. V dropped 0 bases and J dropped 6; count of bases not matched to a gene: 6. CDR3 length: 15 amino acids. This chain's CDR3 is CASSLGQGAGDTQYF. Here the CDR3 DNA reads TGCGCCAGCAGCTTGGGTCAGGGGGCAGGGGATACGCAGTATTTT.

Here the CDR3 reads CASSRTGEVTGNEQFF. The DNA of the CDR3 is TGCGCCAGCAGCCGGACAGGGGAGGTGACAGGGAATGAGCAGTTCTTC. V gene TRBV10-2 combines with J gene TRBJ2-1; TRBD1 agrees at 9 bases. The germline V gene has CDR1 WSHSY and CDR2 SAAADI. This CDR3 has 16 amino acids. The J segment lost 7 bases and the V segment lost 6 bases, leaving 13 bases of the junction unmatched.